The clone carrying this T cell receptor beta chain has at least ten counts. Trimming removed 4 bases from V and 5 bases from J, with 11 bases in between. From germline, CDR1 is KGHDR and CDR2 SFDVKD. The CDR3 sequence is 13 residues long. TCR beta CDR3 regions were amplified from RNA transcripts. HTBI primers served in a first-round RT-PCR, which a second-round multiplex PCR followed. Each CDR3 protein is one row after TCRdb ran MiXCR on the multiplex PCR reads. The table has some 350,000 distinct CDR3 sequences, about a sixth seen once. The sample comes from a study of Graves' ophthalmopathy and Graves' hyperthyroidism.

The source of this sequence is an adult woman with stable Graves' hyperthyroidism. Sequencing was done on a sample of peripheral blood. The chain joins TRBV24-1 to TRBJ2-7; D not resolved. The CDR3 reads CATSEVGRDEQYF. The DNA of the CDR3 is TGTGCCACCAGTGAGGTCGGACGGGACGAGCAGTACTTC.